One and the same sample provided the 19 T cell receptor beta chains below, sequenced in a study of T cells after yellow fever vaccination. Each CDR3 protein is one row after TCRdb ran MiXCR on the 5' RACE reads. This sample has some 300,000 distinct CDR3 sequences, with roughly a tenth found just once. Sequenced here: CD4+ T cells sorted from PBMCs, sampled 45 days after the yellow fever booster vaccination. The receptor source for this set is a man aged 18 to 30 who received the YFV17D yellow fever vaccine.

This clonotype was counted only a few times. V usage is TRBV5-1 and J usage is TRBJ1-1; 8 nucleotides line up with TRBD1. The germline gives CDR1 SGHRS, CDR2 YFSETQ. The CDR3 has 17 residues. After removal of 0 bases from V and 3 bases from J, the junction contained 10 bases not matched to a gene. CDR3 DNA: TGCGCCAGCAGCTTGGGCCCGATTACAGGGGGTCACACTGAAGCTTTCTTT. Protein: CASSLGPITGGHTEAFF.

This clonotype turned up a few times. The J gene is TRBJ2-3, the V gene TRBV7-9; D uncertain. The V end lost 5 bases, the J end lost 5 bases, and 14 bases lay between the germline ends. The CDR3 runs to 14 residues. CDR1 is SEHNR and CDR2 is FQNEAQ in the germline V gene (reference sequence). Here the CDR3 reads CASSLNGYGDTQYF. CDR3 DNA: TGTGCCAGCAGCCTTAATGGGTACGGAGATACGCAGTATTTT.

The chain carries TRBV7-2 and TRBJ2-7; perhaps TRBD1 as D (6 bases). The V gene's germline CDR1 is SGHTA and CDR2 FQGNSA. The CDR3 loop spans 15 amino acids. Between the trimmed V and J ends, which lost 8 bases and 3 bases, there was a span of 20 bases. CDR3 DNA: TGTGCCAGCGGCCCCTCCCCGGACAGCTTCTACGAGCAGTACTTC. It codes for CASGPSPDSFYEQYF.

J is TRBJ2-6 and V is TRBV4-1, with D possibly matching TRBD2 (5 bases). Germline CDR1 is MGHRA and CDR2 is YSYEKL. Trimming removed 4 bases from V and 0 bases from J, with 19 bases in between. The CDR3 spans 19 residues. The CDR3 protein is CASSLRRTGNLSGANVLTF. CDR3 DNA sequence: TGCGCCAGCAGCCTGCGGAGGACTGGGAACCTCTCTGGGGCCAACGTCCTGACTTTC.

This clonotype occurred a few times. The chain employs TRBV10-2 and TRBJ2-7; weak D call: TRBD2 (6 bases). V lost 8 bases and J lost 2, with 16 bases in between. The germline V gene has CDR1 WSHSY and CDR2 SAAADI. This CDR3 is built from 14 residues. Here the CDR3 reads CASGKPGLTYEQYF. CDR3 bases: TGCGCCAGCGGGAAGCCGGGACTTACCTACGAGCAGTACTTC.

This clonotype was found many times. J is TRBJ1-5 and V is TRBV12-3 or TRBV12-4; D might be TRBD1 (5 bases). V gave up 6 bases and J gave up 4 bases, with 10 bases separating them. This CDR3 spans 13 amino acids. The CDR3 here is CASSTGRNQPQHF. The CDR3 DNA is TGTGCCAGCAGCACGGGACGTAATCAGCCCCAGCATTTT.

This clonotype was observed a few times. The CDR3 region is CASSLLLAATDTQYF. CDR3 in DNA: TGTGCCAGCAGCCTACTACTAGCGGCCACAGATACGCAGTATTTT. The chain combines TRBV14 with TRBJ2-3; 8 nucleotides align to TRBD2. This CDR3 region has 15 residues. The V and J ends lost 4 bases and 2 bases, in that order; junction bases with no gene match: 5. The germline V gene encodes CDR1 SGHDN and CDR2 FVKESK.

A few counts support this clonotype. This chain uses TRBV6-2 or TRBV6-3 with TRBJ2-2, with D perhaps TRBD1 (6 bases). This CDR3 contains 16 residues. The germline V gene encodes CDR1 MNHEY and CDR2 SVGEGT. Trimming pared 2 bases from V and 6 bases from J, leaving 16 bases between. The CDR3 is CASSYPLQGFSGELFF. The CDR3 DNA sequence: TGTGCCAGCAGTTACCCCCTTCAGGGGTTCTCCGGGGAGCTGTTTTTT.

In its sample, this clonotype was seen many times. The chain combines TRBV9 with TRBJ2-5, with 8 positions matching TRBD1. Germline V gene lookup returns CDR1 SGDLS and CDR2 YYNGEE. The CDR3 covers 14 residues. Trimming removed 2 bases from V and 1 base from J; junction bases left unmatched: 1. This CDR3 reads CASSVGTGQETQYF. DNA for the CDR3: TGTGCCAGCAGCGTTGGGACAGGCCAAGAGACCCAGTACTTC.

This clonotype was seen only a few times. This chain connects TRBV28 to TRBJ2-5, with 7 bases identical to TRBD2. CDR3 length: 15 residues. V lost 6 bases to trimming and J lost 7 bases; unmatched junction nucleotides: 14. The germline V gene encodes CDR1 MDHEN and CDR2 SYDVKM. CDR3 nucleotides: TGTGCCAGCAGCCAACCCGGGGGTCGGGAGGCGACCCAGTACTTC. Its protein product is CASSQPGGREATQYF.

This clonotype was observed a handful of times. This sequence joins TRBV6-1 and TRBJ2-4; D not resolved. Trimming removed 3 bases at V and 0 bases at J, with 12 bases between. Germline CDR1 reads MNHNS; CDR2 reads SASEGT. The CDR3 has 16 amino acids. This chain's CDR3 is CASSDRDRLAKNIQYF. In DNA, the CDR3 is TGTGCCAGCAGTGATCGAGATCGCCTAGCCAAAAACATTCAGTACTTC.

This clonotype was recorded many times. The chain couples TRBV18 to TRBJ1-6, with D maybe TRBD1 (6 bases). The CDR3 totals 15 residues. Germline CDR1 and CDR2: KGHSH and LQKENI. Trimming took off 3 bases at V and 10 bases at J, with 16 bases between the two ends. CDR3 coding DNA: TGTGCCAGCTCACCTGAGAGGACAGAGGGATCACCCCTCCACTTT. Amino acids: CASSPERTEGSPLHF.

In this sample, this clonotype turned up many times. The rearrangement links TRBV7-9 to TRBJ2-1; no clear D. The germline CDR1 and CDR2 sequences are SEHNR and FQNEAQ (reference sequence). Trimming left V 5 bases short and J 5 bases short, with 7 bases between. This CDR3 is built from 12 residues. The CDR3 region is CASSPDNNEQFF. For the CDR3, the DNA is TGTGCCAGCAGCCCTGACAACAATGAGCAGTTCTTC. Full variable domain (missing parts from reference TRBV7-9 and TRBJ2-1): DTGVSQNPRHKITKRGQNVTFRCDPISEHNRLYWYRQTLGQGPEFLTYFQNEAQLEKSRLLSDRFSAERPKGSFSTLEIQRTEQGDSAMYLCASSPDNNEQFFGPGTRLTVL.

The gene calls are TRBV20-1 and TRBJ2-2; 8 bases are shared with TRBD1. Trimming took 3 bases from V and 5 from J; bases not matched to a gene: 5. Germline V gene lookup returns CDR1 DFQATT and CDR2 SNEGSKA (reference sequence). There are 14 residues in the CDR3. The CDR3 sequence is CSASQGAGTGELFF. CDR3 sequence (DNA): TGCAGTGCTAGCCAGGGGGCTGGTACCGGGGAGCTGTTTTTT.

The sample holds many counts of this clonotype. The chain carries TRBV29-1 and TRBJ2-4; weak D call: TRBD1 (5 bases). Germline values: CDR1 SQVTM, CDR2 ANQGSEA. The CDR3 contains 15 residues. Trimming removed 6 bases at V and 6 bases at J, with 21 bases between. CDR3 nucleotide sequence: TGCAGCGTCGTTATAAATCAGGGCCCGGGAAACATTCAGTACTTC. This encodes CSVVINQGPGNIQYF.

In its sample, this clonotype was seen once. V and J are TRBV10-1 and TRBJ2-2; D is ambiguous. In germline, CDR1 is WNHNN, CDR2 SYGVQD (reference sequence). V shed 3 bases and J shed 7 bases, with 6 bases lying between them. The CDR3 is made up of 12 amino acids. The CDR3 is CASSDGLGELFF. The CDR3 DNA sequence: TGCGCCAGCAGTGACGGGCTCGGGGAGCTGTTTTTT.

The V call is TRBV6-2 or TRBV6-3, the J call TRBJ1-6; 9 nucleotides match TRBD1. The CDR3 is 15 amino acids. CDR1 is MNHEY and CDR2 is SVGEGT in the germline V gene. V was clipped by 5 bases and J by 10 bases; unmatched bases: 9. This chain's CDR3 is CASSPLDRGGSPLHF. In DNA form, the CDR3 reads TGTGCCAGCAGTCCTCTGGACAGGGGAGGATCACCCCTCCACTTT.

This clonotype has at least ten counts. The chain uses TRBV6-6 and TRBJ1-6, with 7 positions matching TRBD1. The CDR3 spans 15 residues. The junction had 3 bases not matched to a gene; V was cut back by 2 bases and J by 5 bases. Germline V CDR1 and CDR2: MNHNY, SVGAGI (reference sequence). CDR3 region: CASSYEGTDNSPLHF. For the CDR3, the DNA is TGTGCCAGCAGTTACGAAGGGACAGATAATTCACCCCTCCACTTT.

A few counts support this clonotype. The rearrangement uses TRBV4-3 and TRBJ2-1, with 16 bases fitting TRBD2. The CDR3 sequence is 16 residues long. CDR1 and CDR2 (germline): LGHNA, YSLEER. After removal of 3 bases from V and 10 bases from J, the junction contained 6 bases not matched to a gene. In DNA, the CDR3 is TGCGCCAGCAGCCAGGGACTAGCGGGGGGGCCGGGGGAGCAGTTCTTC. It codes for CASSQGLAGGPGEQFF.